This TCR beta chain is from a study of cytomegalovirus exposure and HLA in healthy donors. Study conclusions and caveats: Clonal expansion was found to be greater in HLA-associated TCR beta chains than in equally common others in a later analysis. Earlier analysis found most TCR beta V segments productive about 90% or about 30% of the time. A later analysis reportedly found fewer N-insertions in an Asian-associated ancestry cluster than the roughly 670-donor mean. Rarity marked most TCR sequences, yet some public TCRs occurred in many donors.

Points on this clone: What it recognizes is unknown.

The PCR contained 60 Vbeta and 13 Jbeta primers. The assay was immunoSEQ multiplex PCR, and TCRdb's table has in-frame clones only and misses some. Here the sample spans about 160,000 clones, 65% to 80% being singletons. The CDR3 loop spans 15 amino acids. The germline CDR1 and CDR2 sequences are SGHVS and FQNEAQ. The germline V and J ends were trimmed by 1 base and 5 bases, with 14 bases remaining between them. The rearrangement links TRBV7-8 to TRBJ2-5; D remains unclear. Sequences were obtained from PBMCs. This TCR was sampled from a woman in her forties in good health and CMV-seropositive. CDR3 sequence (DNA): TGTGCCAGCAGCTTAGGCCGGGTCCCCGGGGAGACCCAGTACTTC. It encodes CASSLGRVPGETQYF.